These 17 T cell receptor beta chains were sequenced from one sample in a study of radiotherapy plus CTLA-4 blockade in lung cancer. Repertoires were generated with immunoSEQ multiplex PCR, while TCRdb's copy carries only in-frame clones and drops some. The sample records tens of thousands of clones, about 80% being singletons. Sequenced here: peripheral blood, sampled from a patient treated with radiotherapy plus ipilimumab. These TCRs come from a human donor with non-small cell lung cancer who had stable disease on radiotherapy plus ipilimumab.

The rearrangement links TRBV4-1 to TRBJ1-1; D may be TRBD1 (5 bases). CDR3 length equals 14 residues. Trimming cost V 4 bases and J 1 base, with 10 bases left between them. In germline, CDR1 is MGHRA, CDR2 YSYEKL. This CDR3 is CASSPLTGNTEAFF. Here the CDR3 DNA reads TGCGCCAGCAGCCCACTAACAGGGAACACTGAAGCTTTCTTT.

This rearrangement joins TRBV5-4 to TRBJ1-2, with unresolved D. The length of the CDR3 is 13 residues. The germline V and J ends were trimmed by 5 bases and 2 bases, with 10 bases remaining between them. The germline V gene has CDR1 SGHNT and CDR2 YYREEE (reference sequence). The chain's CDR3 is CASSPQENYGYTF. CDR3 nucleotides: TGTGCCAGCAGTCCTCAGGAAAACTATGGCTACACCTTC.

The rearrangement links TRBV30 to TRBJ1-5, with 10 bases fitting TRBD1. The CDR3 covers 20 residues. V lost 1 base to trimming and J lost 3 bases; unmatched junction nucleotides: 18. Per the germline V gene, CDR1 is GTSNPN and CDR2 is SVGIG (reference sequence). In DNA, the CDR3 is TGTGCCTGGAGTGGTGGGTTGGGGACAGGGGTCTCCCCCCCCAATCAGCCCCAGCATTTT. This gives the protein CAWSGGLGTGVSPPNQPQHF.

This clone was counted once. V and J are TRBV5-1 and TRBJ2-5; D unresolved. V lost 0 bases and J lost 5, with 8 bases in between. There are 13 residues in the CDR3. CDR1 is SGHRS, CDR2 YFSETQ, per germline. The CDR3 loop is CASSLGGSETQYF. CDR3 bases: TGCGCCAGCAGCTTGGGGGGTAGTGAGACCCAGTACTTC.

The gene calls are TRBV29-1 and TRBJ2-5, with D perhaps matching TRBD2 (7 bases). V dropped 4 bases and J dropped 4 bases, with 13 bases sitting between them. The V gene's germline CDR1 is SQVTM and CDR2 ANQGSEA. There are 13 residues in the CDR3. Written as DNA, the CDR3 is TGCAGCGTTGTGGTGGGAGGGGGAGAGACCCAGTACTTC. Residues: CSVVVGGGETQYF.

The chain is built from TRBV29-1 and TRBJ1-1, with 8 bases fitting TRBD1. The trim removed 7 bases at V and 3 bases at J, leaving 10 bases unmatched. Germline V gene lookup returns CDR1 SQVTM and CDR2 ANQGSEA. The CDR3 loop spans 14 amino acids. The CDR3 DNA follows: TGCAGCGGACAGGGACAGGTTAGGGACACTGAAGCTTTCTTT. Translating gives CSGQGQVRDTEAFF.

The rearrangement links TRBV2 to TRBJ1-5, with D possibly TRBD1 on 5 matching bases. Germline V gives CDR1 SNHLY, CDR2 FYNNEI. CDR3 size: 13 residues. The V end lost 6 bases, the J end lost 5 bases, and 11 bases lay between the germline ends. CDR3 residues: CASSQGMDQPQHF. The CDR3 DNA reads TGTGCCAGCAGCCAGGGAATGGATCAGCCCCAGCATTTT.

This clone was seen once. The chain combines TRBV9 with TRBJ2-3, with D possibly being TRBD2 (6 bases). The V and J ends lost 4 bases and 1 base respectively, with 16 bases between them. The CDR3 runs 16 residues. Germline V gene data show CDR1 as SGDLS and CDR2 as YYNGEE. CDR3 bases: TGTGCCAGCAGCACAGAGGGGAGGACGCGCACAGATACGCAGTATTTT. Its protein product is CASSTEGRTRTDTQYF.

The chain links TRBV5-1 to TRBJ1-4; 9 bases map to TRBD1. Germline assignment: CDR1 SGHRS and CDR2 YFSETQ. The CDR3 runs 16 residues. After removal of 2 bases from V and 5 bases from J, the junction contained 7 bases not matched to a gene. The CDR3 DNA reads TGCGCCAGCAGCTTTCCTTTCGGACAGGGGAATGAAAAACTGTTTTTT. It yields the protein CASSFPFGQGNEKLFF.

This clone was found once. The chain has TRBV10-3 and TRBJ2-1; D possibly corresponds to TRBD1 (5 bases). The CDR3 runs 16 residues. Per germline, CDR1 ENHRY and CDR2 SYGVKD. V lost 5 bases to trimming and J lost 4 bases, with 18 bases between them. CDR3 residues: CAISPSRQNVYNEQFF. The CDR3 nucleotides are TGTGCCATCAGTCCTTCTCGACAGAATGTATACAATGAGCAGTTCTTC.

This clone was detected only once. The rearrangement uses TRBV7-3 and TRBJ1-1; TRBD1 aligns across 7 bases. CDR1 and CDR2 from the germline V gene are SGHTA and FQGTGA. V lost 2 bases and J lost 1; bases outside the gene matches: 4. This CDR3 is built from 15 residues. CDR3: CASSLSQGGNTEAFF. The DNA for the CDR3 is TGTGCCAGCAGCTTATCTCAGGGGGGGAACACTGAAGCTTTCTTT.

V gene TRBV28 combines with J gene TRBJ1-4; TRBD1 might be the D (6 bases). The CDR3 is 16 amino acids. Germline lookup yields CDR1 MDHEN and CDR2 SYDVKM. V gave up 4 bases and J gave up 4 bases, with 16 bases separating them. The CDR3 DNA follows: TGTGCCAGCAGTTCCCCGGGGGGCGGTAGTAATGAAAAACTGTTTTTT. As protein: CASSSPGGGSNEKLFF. The full variable domain, with the rest looked up from reference TRBV28 and TRBJ1-4, is DVKVTQSSRYLVKRTGEKVFLECVQDMDHENMFWYRQDPGLGLRLIYFSYDVKMKEKGDIPEGYSVSREKKERFSLILESASTNQTSMYLCASSSPGGGSNEKLFFGSGTQLSVL.

The rearrangement joins TRBV6-5 to TRBJ1-1, with D unresolved. CDR3 length equals 13 residues. V gave up 6 bases and J gave up 0 bases, with 8 bases separating them. The germline V gene encodes CDR1 MNHEY and CDR2 SVGAGI. The CDR3 is CASRSHMNTEAFF. The CDR3 nucleotides read TGTGCCAGCAGGTCACATATGAACACTGAAGCTTTCTTT.

This clone has a handful of counts. The rearrangement links TRBV5-4 to TRBJ1-1, with D hard to call. The CDR3 consists of 13 residues. The V end lost 7 bases, the J end lost 0 bases, and 10 bases lay between the germline ends. CDR1 is SGHNT, CDR2 YYREEE, per germline (reference sequence). The CDR3 nucleotides are TGTGCCAGCGGCAGTACCATGAACACTGAAGCTTTCTTT. This sequence encodes CASGSTMNTEAFF.

The chain carries TRBV13 and TRBJ2-2, with 8 bases matching TRBD1. Germline CDR1 PRHDT, CDR2 FYEKMQ (reference sequence). J was trimmed by 7 bases and V by 5 bases; bases with no gene match: 9. The CDR3 extends over 15 amino acids. The chain's CDR3 is CASSPRDRRRGELFF. The CDR3 nucleotides read TGTGCCAGCAGCCCTCGGGACAGGAGGCGCGGGGAGCTGTTTTTT.

This clone occurred a few times. The chain recombines TRBV6-1 with TRBJ1-6; 7 nucleotides align to TRBD1. Germline CDR1 is MNHNS and CDR2 is SASEGT. The length of the CDR3 is 14 residues. V was clipped by 7 bases and J by 5 bases; unmatched bases: 5. The CDR3: CASTRDSHNSPLHF. The CDR3 DNA is TGTGCCAGCACCCGGGACAGCCATAATTCACCCCTCCACTTT.

The CDR3 loop is CATSRDLPRPQGFYEQYF. The CDR3 coding sequence is TGTGCCACCAGCAGAGATCTCCCCCGACCACAGGGCTTCTACGAGCAGTACTTC. This rearrangement joins TRBV15 to TRBJ2-7; D perhaps matches TRBD1 (6 bases). Germline V gives CDR1 LNHNV, CDR2 YYDKDF (reference sequence). V was pared by 0 bases and J by 3 bases, with 21 bases between. The CDR3 is 18 residues long.